These T cell receptor beta chains were read from a single sample in a study of shared clonotypes between healthy human individuals. Assay: immunoSEQ multiplex PCR; the TCRdb copy retains only in-frame clones and omits some. The sample holds approximately 2,000,000 clones; 92% are singletons and the top ten take about 0.41%. The specimen was naive CD4+ T cells from PBMCs. These receptors were taken from a man aged 18 to 35 in good health. Some clones in this sample may be carry-over from other donors' samples. Each CDR3 is given with its conserved first and last residue. A D gene is named only where the DNA matches it firmly. Some rows have no size entry. The others give once, few or many, or a class for an expanded clone.

cdr3_nt: TGTGCCAGCAGCCCCAGGCCGAGCCTTCCCTACGAGCAGTACTTC
cdr3_aa: CASSPRPSLPYEQYF
clone_size: few
j_call: TRBJ2-7
d_call: .
v_call: TRBV5-5

cdr3_nt: TGTGCCAGCAGCGTAGTTGAGAATGGTGGCTACACCTTC
cdr3_aa: CASSVVENGGYTF
clone_size: .
j_call: TRBJ1-2
d_call: .
v_call: TRBV9

cdr3_nt: TGTGCCAGCAGTTTAAGGTCCGGGCAAGAGACCCAGTACTTC
cdr3_aa: CASSLRSGQETQYF
clone_size: .
j_call: TRBJ2-5
d_call: .
v_call: TRBV28

cdr3_nt: TGTGCCAGCAGTGCGCGCACATCTACTGAAGCTTTCTTT
cdr3_aa: CASSARTSTEAFF
clone_size: .
j_call: TRBJ1-1
d_call: .
v_call: TRBV25-1

cdr3_nt: TGTGCCAGCAGTGACTCCAAGCGGGAGTGGTCCTACGAGCAGTACTTC
cdr3_aa: CASSDSKREWSYEQYF
clone_size: once
j_call: TRBJ2-7
d_call: TRBD2
v_call: TRBV25-1

cdr3_nt: TGTGCCAGCAGGCCGGACAGGGGAATGAACACTGAAGCTTTCTTT
cdr3_aa: CASRPDRGMNTEAFF
clone_size: few
j_call: TRBJ1-1
d_call: TRBD1
v_call: TRBV7-8

cdr3_nt: TGTGCCAGCAGTTACGGAGGTAGCTCCTACAATGAGCAGTTCTTC
cdr3_aa: CASSYGGSSYNEQFF
clone_size: .
j_call: TRBJ2-1
d_call: .
v_call: TRBV6-6

cdr3_nt: TGCAGCGTTGCCCAAGGTACTAATAACTATGGCTACACCTTC
cdr3_aa: CSVAQGTNNYGYTF
clone_size: .
j_call: TRBJ1-2
d_call: .
v_call: TRBV29-1

cdr3_nt: TGTGCCAGCTCACGTGACAGGGGTACCGTGAACACTGAAGCTTTCTTT
cdr3_aa: CASSRDRGTVNTEAFF
clone_size: .
j_call: TRBJ1-1
d_call: TRBD1
v_call: TRBV18

cdr3_nt: TGCGCCAGCAGCTCCAGACAGGGGGCTCGGCATGGCTACACCTTC
cdr3_aa: CASSSRQGARHGYTF
clone_size: .
j_call: TRBJ1-2
d_call: TRBD1
v_call: TRBV5-1

cdr3_nt: TGTGCCAGCAGCTTAATGGGCGGTGGCAGTTCGAACACCGGGGAGCTGTTTTTT
cdr3_aa: CASSLMGGGSSNTGELFF
clone_size: .
j_call: TRBJ2-2
d_call: .
v_call: TRBV7-3

cdr3_nt: TGTGCCAGCAGTAGGGGGGGAACCTACGAGCAGTACTTC
cdr3_aa: CASSRGGTYEQYF
clone_size: .
j_call: TRBJ2-7
d_call: .
v_call: TRBV27

cdr3_nt: TGTGCCAGCAGCTCCGGACAGGGCAACACTGAAGCTTTCTTT
cdr3_aa: CASSSGQGNTEAFF
clone_size: once
j_call: TRBJ1-1
d_call: TRBD1
v_call: TRBV7-9

cdr3_nt: TGTGCCAGCAGTGAAAGACAGCTATTAGCCAAAAACATTCAGTACTTC
cdr3_aa: CASSERQLLAKNIQYF
clone_size: .
j_call: TRBJ2-4
d_call: .
v_call: TRBV6-1

cdr3_nt: TGTGCCAGCAGCTTGGCTCCAGGCGCTGAAGCTTTCTTT
cdr3_aa: CASSLAPGAEAFF
clone_size: few
j_call: TRBJ1-1
d_call: .
v_call: TRBV5-5

cdr3_nt: TGTGCCAGCAGCCAAGGGGTAGCCAGCACAGATACGCAGTATTTT
cdr3_aa: CASSQGVASTDTQYF
clone_size: .
j_call: TRBJ2-3
d_call: .
v_call: TRBV5-6

cdr3_nt: TGTGCCTGGAAAGGGTTGAATTCACCCCTCCACTTT
cdr3_aa: CAWKGLNSPLHF
clone_size: .
j_call: TRBJ1-6
d_call: .
v_call: TRBV30

cdr3_nt: TGTGCCAGCAGCGCCTCGACTGGCTCCTACGAGCAGTACTTC
cdr3_aa: CASSASTGSYEQYF
clone_size: .
j_call: TRBJ2-7
d_call: .
v_call: TRBV9

cdr3_nt: TGTGCCAGCAGCCGCCTGCTCGCGGGAGGCCTCCTCGGGGAGCTGTTTTTT
cdr3_aa: CASSRLLAGGLLGELFF
clone_size: once
j_call: TRBJ2-2
d_call: TRBD2
v_call: TRBV5-4

cdr3_nt: TGTGCCAGCAGTTACCAAAGGGGCAGCTACGAGCAGTACTTC
cdr3_aa: CASSYQRGSYEQYF
clone_size: .
j_call: TRBJ2-7
d_call: .
v_call: TRBV6-5

cdr3_nt: TGTGCCAGCTCAAAAAGCGGCGGCTGGGACGAGCAGTACTTC
cdr3_aa: CASSKSGGWDEQYF
clone_size: .
j_call: TRBJ2-7
d_call: .
v_call: TRBV18

cdr3_nt: TGCGCCAGCAGCCAAATATACGACAATGAGCAGTTCTTC
cdr3_aa: CASSQIYDNEQFF
clone_size: .
j_call: TRBJ2-1
d_call: .
v_call: TRBV4-1

cdr3_nt: TGTGCCAGCAGCGTATACTACGGCGCCGATGAGCAGTTCTTC
cdr3_aa: CASSVYYGADEQFF
clone_size: .
j_call: TRBJ2-1
d_call: .
v_call: TRBV9

cdr3_nt: TGCGCCAGCAGCGCCCTAGCGGGAAGCGAGCAGTACTTC
cdr3_aa: CASSALAGSEQYF
clone_size: .
j_call: TRBJ2-7
d_call: TRBD2
v_call: TRBV5-1

cdr3_nt: TGTGCCAGCAGTTTAGTATCGGAGGGCCTTGCGGGTCGGTACAATGAGCAGTTCTTC
cdr3_aa: CASSLVSEGLAGRYNEQFF
clone_size: .
j_call: TRBJ2-1
d_call: .
v_call: TRBV27

cdr3_nt: TGTGCCAGCAGTTTATCGGCGGGGAGGGCAGATACGCAGTATTTT
cdr3_aa: CASSLSAGRADTQYF
clone_size: .
j_call: TRBJ2-3
d_call: TRBD2
v_call: TRBV28

cdr3_nt: TGTGCCAGCAGCTCGCGACGGGAGCCTAATGGCTACACCTTC
cdr3_aa: CASSSRREPNGYTF
clone_size: few
j_call: TRBJ1-2
d_call: .
v_call: TRBV7-9

cdr3_nt: TGCGCCAGCAGCCAAAGAGCGGGAGGGAGCGAGACCCAGTACTTC
cdr3_aa: CASSQRAGGSETQYF
clone_size: .
j_call: TRBJ2-5
d_call: TRBD2
v_call: TRBV5-1

cdr3_nt: TGTGCCAGCAGTTTATGGGAGGGACAGGGGGGTGAGCAGTTCTTC
cdr3_aa: CASSLWEGQGGEQFF
clone_size: .
j_call: TRBJ2-1
d_call: TRBD1
v_call: TRBV28

cdr3_nt: TGTGCCAGCTCACACTCTCCTAGCGCAGGAGGGCCTGGGGGGCAGTTCTTC
cdr3_aa: CASSHSPSAGGPGGQFF
clone_size: .
j_call: TRBJ2-1
d_call: .
v_call: TRBV18

cdr3_nt: TGTGCCAGCAGTATAAGTAGAAAAGAGACCCAGTACTTC
cdr3_aa: CASSISRKETQYF
clone_size: .
j_call: TRBJ2-5
d_call: .
v_call: TRBV2

cdr3_nt: TGTGCCAGCAGGGGAACGGGACAGACGAACACTGAAGCTTTCTTT
cdr3_aa: CASRGTGQTNTEAFF
clone_size: .
j_call: TRBJ1-1
d_call: TRBD1
v_call: TRBV2

cdr3_nt: TGTGCCAGCAGTCCTCACCACTACGAGCAGTACTTC
cdr3_aa: CASSPHHYEQYF
clone_size: .
j_call: TRBJ2-7
d_call: .
v_call: TRBV25-1

cdr3_nt: TGTGCCACCCGAGGGGGATCTACCCTCGAGCAGTACTTC
cdr3_aa: CATRGGSTLEQYF
clone_size: .
j_call: TRBJ2-7
d_call: .
v_call: TRBV6-5

cdr3_nt: TGTGCCAGCTCACCTACCGGGACTAATAGAGATACGCAGTATTTT
cdr3_aa: CASSPTGTNRDTQYF
clone_size: .
j_call: TRBJ2-3
d_call: TRBD2
v_call: TRBV18

cdr3_nt: TGTGCCAGCAGTGTTCGCGTGGGCGGGGGCACAGATACGCAGTATTTT
cdr3_aa: CASSVRVGGGTDTQYF
clone_size: .
j_call: TRBJ2-3
d_call: .
v_call: TRBV7-9

cdr3_nt: TGTGCCAGCAGCCAGGATCACTATGGCTACACCTTC
cdr3_aa: CASSQDHYGYTF
clone_size: .
j_call: TRBJ1-2
d_call: .
v_call: TRBV5-5

cdr3_nt: TGTGCCAGCTCTCCGGGACTAGCGGGCAACACCGGGGAGCTGTTTTTT
cdr3_aa: CASSPGLAGNTGELFF
clone_size: .
j_call: TRBJ2-2
d_call: TRBD2
v_call: TRBV18

cdr3_nt: TGTGCCAGCAGCTTAGTTGGGGCGCGGGGTGGTACTGAAGCTTTCTTT
cdr3_aa: CASSLVGARGGTEAFF
clone_size: .
j_call: TRBJ1-1
d_call: .
v_call: TRBV7-9

cdr3_nt: TGCAGCGTTGATGCCGACGGGGGGGAGACCCAGTACTTC
cdr3_aa: CSVDADGGETQYF
clone_size: .
j_call: TRBJ2-5
d_call: TRBD2
v_call: TRBV29-1

cdr3_nt: TGTGCCAGCAGTTACGGAGAGAACTATGGCTACACCTTC
cdr3_aa: CASSYGENYGYTF
clone_size: once
j_call: TRBJ1-2
d_call: .
v_call: TRBV6-5

cdr3_nt: TGTGCCTGGAGTCCAGGGAAATACTCTGGAAACACCATATATTTT
cdr3_aa: CAWSPGKYSGNTIYF
clone_size: .
j_call: TRBJ1-3
d_call: .
v_call: TRBV30

cdr3_nt: TGTGCCAGCAGCCAAAGGTACGGGGGGAGCTCCTACAATGAGCAGTTCTTC
cdr3_aa: CASSQRYGGSSYNEQFF
clone_size: .
j_call: TRBJ2-1
d_call: TRBD2
v_call: TRBV11-2

cdr3_nt: TGTGCCAGCAGGGGACAGGGGGCGCGAGTTTCTGAAGCTTTCTTT
cdr3_aa: CASRGQGARVSEAFF
clone_size: few
j_call: TRBJ1-1
d_call: TRBD1
v_call: TRBV2

cdr3_nt: TGTGCCAGCAGTTTGGACCTTAGCTCCTACAATGAGCAGTTCTTC
cdr3_aa: CASSLDLSSYNEQFF
clone_size: once
j_call: TRBJ2-1
d_call: .
v_call: TRBV28

cdr3_nt: TGTGCCAGCGAGTTGCGGGAGCGGAATGAGCAGTTCTTC
cdr3_aa: CASELRERNEQFF
clone_size: .
j_call: TRBJ2-1
d_call: TRBD2
v_call: TRBV6-1